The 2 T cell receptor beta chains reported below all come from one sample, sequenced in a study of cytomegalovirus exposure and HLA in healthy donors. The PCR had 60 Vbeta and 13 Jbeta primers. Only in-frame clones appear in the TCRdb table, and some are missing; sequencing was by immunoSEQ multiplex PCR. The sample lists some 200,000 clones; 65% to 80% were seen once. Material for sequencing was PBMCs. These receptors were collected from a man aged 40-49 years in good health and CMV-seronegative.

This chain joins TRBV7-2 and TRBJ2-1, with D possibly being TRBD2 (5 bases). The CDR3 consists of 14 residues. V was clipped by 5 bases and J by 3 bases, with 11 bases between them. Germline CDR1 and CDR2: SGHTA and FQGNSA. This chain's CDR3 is CASSPRGYYNEQFF. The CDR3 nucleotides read TGTGCCAGCAGCCCTCGGGGTTACTACAATGAGCAGTTCTTC.

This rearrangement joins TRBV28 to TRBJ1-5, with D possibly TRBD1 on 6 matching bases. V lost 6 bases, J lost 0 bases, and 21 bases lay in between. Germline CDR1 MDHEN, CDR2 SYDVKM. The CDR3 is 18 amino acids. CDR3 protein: CASSPPVGGVLSNQPQHF. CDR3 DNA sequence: TGTGCCAGCAGCCCTCCAGTAGGGGGGGTCCTTAGCAATCAGCCCCAGCATTTT.